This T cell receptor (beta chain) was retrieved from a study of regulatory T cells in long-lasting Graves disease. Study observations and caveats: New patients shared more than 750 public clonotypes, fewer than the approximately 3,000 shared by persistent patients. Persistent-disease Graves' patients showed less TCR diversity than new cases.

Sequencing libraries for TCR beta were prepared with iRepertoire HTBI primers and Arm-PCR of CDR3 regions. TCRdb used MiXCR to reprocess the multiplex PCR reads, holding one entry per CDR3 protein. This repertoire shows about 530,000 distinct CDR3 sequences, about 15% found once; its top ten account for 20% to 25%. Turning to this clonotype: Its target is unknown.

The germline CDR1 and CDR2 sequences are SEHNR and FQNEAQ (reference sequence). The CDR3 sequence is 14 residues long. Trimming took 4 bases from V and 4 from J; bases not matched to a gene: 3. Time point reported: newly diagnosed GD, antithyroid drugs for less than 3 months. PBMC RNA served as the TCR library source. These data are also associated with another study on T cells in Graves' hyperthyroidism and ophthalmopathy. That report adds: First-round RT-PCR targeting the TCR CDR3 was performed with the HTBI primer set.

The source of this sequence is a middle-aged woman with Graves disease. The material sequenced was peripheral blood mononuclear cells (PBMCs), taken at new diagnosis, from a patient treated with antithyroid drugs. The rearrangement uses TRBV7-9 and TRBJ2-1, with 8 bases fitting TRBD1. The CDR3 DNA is TGTGCCAGCAGCTCGGGACAGGCGTACAATGAGCAGTTCTTC. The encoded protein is CASSSGQAYNEQFF.